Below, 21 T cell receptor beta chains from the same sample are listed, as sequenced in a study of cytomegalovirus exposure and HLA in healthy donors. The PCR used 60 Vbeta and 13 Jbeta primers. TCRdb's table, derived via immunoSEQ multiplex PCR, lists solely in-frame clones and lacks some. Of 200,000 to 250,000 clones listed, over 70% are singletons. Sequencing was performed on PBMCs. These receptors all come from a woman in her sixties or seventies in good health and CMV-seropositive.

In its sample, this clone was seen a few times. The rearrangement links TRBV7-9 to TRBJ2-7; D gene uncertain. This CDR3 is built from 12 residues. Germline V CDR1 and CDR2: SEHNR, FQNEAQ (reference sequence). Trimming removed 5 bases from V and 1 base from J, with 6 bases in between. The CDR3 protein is CASSQTSYEQYF. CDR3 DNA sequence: TGTGCCAGCAGCCAAACATCCTACGAGCAGTACTTC.

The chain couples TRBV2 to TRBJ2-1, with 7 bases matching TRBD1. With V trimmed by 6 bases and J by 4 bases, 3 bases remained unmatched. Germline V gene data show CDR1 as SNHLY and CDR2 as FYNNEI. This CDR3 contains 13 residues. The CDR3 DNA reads TGTGCCAGCAGCCGGGACAGATACAATGAGCAGTTCTTC. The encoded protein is CASSRDRYNEQFF.

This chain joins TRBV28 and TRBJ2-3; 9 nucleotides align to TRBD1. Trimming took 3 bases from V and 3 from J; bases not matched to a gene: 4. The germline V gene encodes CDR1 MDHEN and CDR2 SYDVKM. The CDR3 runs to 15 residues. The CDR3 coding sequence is TGTGCCAGCAGTTTTTTAGGACAGGGGACAGATACGCAGTATTTT. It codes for CASSFLGQGTDTQYF.

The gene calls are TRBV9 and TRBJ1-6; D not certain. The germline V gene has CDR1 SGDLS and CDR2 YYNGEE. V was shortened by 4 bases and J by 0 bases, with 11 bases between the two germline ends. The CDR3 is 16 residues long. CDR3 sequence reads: CASSIGGPSYNSPLHF. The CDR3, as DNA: TGTGCCAGCAGCATAGGAGGCCCCTCCTATAATTCACCCCTCCACTTT.

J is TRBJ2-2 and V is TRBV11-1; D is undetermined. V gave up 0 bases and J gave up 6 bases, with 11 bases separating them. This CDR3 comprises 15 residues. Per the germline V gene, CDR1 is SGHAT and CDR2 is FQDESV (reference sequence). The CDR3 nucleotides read TGTGCCAGCAGCTTAGCACTTTCGGGTCCCGGGGAGCTGTTTTTT. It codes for CASSLALSGPGELFF.

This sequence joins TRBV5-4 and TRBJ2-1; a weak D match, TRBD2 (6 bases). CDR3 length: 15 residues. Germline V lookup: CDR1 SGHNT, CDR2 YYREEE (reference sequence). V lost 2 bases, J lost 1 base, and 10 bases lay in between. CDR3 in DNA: TGTGCCAGCAGCTTCGTCGGGGGTTCCTACAATGAGCAGTTCTTC. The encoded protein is CASSFVGGSYNEQFF.

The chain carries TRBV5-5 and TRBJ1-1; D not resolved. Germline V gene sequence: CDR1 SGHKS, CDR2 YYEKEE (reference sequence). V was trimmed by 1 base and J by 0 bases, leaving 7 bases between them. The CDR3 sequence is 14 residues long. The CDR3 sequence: CASSLWQMNTEAFF. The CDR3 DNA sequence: TGTGCCAGCAGCTTGTGGCAGATGAACACTGAAGCTTTCTTT. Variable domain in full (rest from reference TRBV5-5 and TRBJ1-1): DAGVTQSPTHLIKTRGQQVTLRCSPISGHKSVSWYQQVLGQGPQFIFQYYEKEERGRGNFPDRFSARQFPNYSSELNVNALLLGDSALYLCASSLWQMNTEAFFGQGTRLTVV.

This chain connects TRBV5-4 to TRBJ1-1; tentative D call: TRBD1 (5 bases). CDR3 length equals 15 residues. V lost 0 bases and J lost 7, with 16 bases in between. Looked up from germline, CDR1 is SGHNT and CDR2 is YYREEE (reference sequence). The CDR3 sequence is CASSLVGTGGSEAFF. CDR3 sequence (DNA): TGTGCCAGCAGCTTGGTGGGTACAGGAGGGAGTGAAGCTTTCTTT.

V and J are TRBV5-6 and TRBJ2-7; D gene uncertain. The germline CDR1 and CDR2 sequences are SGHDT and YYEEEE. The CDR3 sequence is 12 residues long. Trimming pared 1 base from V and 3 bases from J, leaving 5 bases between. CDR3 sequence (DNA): TGTGCCAGCAGCTTGCGGAGCTACGAGCAGTACTTC. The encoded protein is CASSLRSYEQYF.

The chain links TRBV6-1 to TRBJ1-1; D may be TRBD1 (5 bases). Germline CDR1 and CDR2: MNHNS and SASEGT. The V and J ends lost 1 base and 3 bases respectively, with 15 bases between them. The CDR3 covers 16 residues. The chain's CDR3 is CASSEGWGAGDTEAFF. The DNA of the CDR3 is TGTGCCAGCAGTGAAGGTTGGGGAGCGGGGGACACTGAAGCTTTCTTT.

In DNA, the CDR3 is TGTGCCAGCAGCGTACGACTAGCGCAAAACTCCTACGAGCAGTACTTC. This gives the protein CASSVRLAQNSYEQYF. V is TRBV21-1 and J is TRBJ2-7; the D call in the table, TRBD2, was not verified against the DNA. TRBV21-1 is annotated as a pseudogene. There are 16 residues in the CDR3.

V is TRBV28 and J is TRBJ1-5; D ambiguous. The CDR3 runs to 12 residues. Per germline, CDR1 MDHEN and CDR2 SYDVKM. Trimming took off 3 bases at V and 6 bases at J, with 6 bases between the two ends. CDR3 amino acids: CASSFRFQPQHF. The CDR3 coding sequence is TGTGCCAGCAGTTTTCGGTTTCAGCCCCAGCATTTT.

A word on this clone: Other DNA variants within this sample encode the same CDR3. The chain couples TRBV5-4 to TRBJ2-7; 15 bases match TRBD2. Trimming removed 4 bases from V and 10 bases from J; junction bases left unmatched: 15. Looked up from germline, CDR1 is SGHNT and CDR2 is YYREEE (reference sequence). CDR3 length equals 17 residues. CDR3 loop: CASSPEGTSGGTTEQYF. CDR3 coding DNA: TGTGCCAGCAGCCCTGAAGGGACTAGCGGGGGGACTACCGAACAGTACTTC.

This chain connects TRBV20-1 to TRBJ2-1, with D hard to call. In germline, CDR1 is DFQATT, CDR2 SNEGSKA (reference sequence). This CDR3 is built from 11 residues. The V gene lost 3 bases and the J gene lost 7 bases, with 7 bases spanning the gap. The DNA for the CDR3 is TGCAGTGCTAGTAAGAGGAATGAGCAGTTCTTC. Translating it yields CSASKRNEQFF.

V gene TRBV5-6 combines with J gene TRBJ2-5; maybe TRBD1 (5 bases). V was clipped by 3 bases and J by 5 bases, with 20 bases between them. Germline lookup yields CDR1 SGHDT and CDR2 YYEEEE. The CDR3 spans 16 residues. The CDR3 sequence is CASSSPLIGARETQYF. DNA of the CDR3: TGTGCCAGCAGCTCCCCCCTCATTGGGGCACGGGAGACCCAGTACTTC.

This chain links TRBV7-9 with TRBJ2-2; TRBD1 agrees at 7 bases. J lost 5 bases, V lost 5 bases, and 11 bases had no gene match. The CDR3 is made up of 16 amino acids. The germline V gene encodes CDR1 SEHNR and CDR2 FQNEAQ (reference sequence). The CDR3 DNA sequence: TGTGCCAGCAGCCTCAGACAGGGCAAGAGGACCGGGGAGCTGTTTTTT. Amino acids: CASSLRQGKRTGELFF.

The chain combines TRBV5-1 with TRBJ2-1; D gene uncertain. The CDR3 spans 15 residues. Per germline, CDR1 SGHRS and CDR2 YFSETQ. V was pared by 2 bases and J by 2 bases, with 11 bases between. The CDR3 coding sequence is TGCGCCAGCAGCTTTGGCGGCTCGGCCTACAATGAGCAGTTCTTC. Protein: CASSFGGSAYNEQFF.

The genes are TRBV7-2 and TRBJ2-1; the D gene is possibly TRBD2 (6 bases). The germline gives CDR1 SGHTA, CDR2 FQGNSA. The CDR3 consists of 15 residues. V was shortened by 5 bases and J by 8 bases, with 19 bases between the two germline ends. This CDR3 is CASSVQTKGRYEQFF. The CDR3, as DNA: TGTGCCAGCAGCGTCCAAACAAAGGGGAGGTATGAGCAGTTCTTC. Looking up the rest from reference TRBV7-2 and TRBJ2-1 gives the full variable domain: GAGVSQSPSNKVTEKGKDVELRCDPISGHTALYWYRQSLGQGLEFLIYFQGNSAPDKSGLPSDRFSAERTGGSVSTLTIQRTQQEDSAVYLCASSVQTKGRYEQFFGPGTRLTVL.

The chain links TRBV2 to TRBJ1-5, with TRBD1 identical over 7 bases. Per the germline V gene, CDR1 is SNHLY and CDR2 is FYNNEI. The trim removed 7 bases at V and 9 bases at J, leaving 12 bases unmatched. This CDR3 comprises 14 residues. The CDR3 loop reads CASTAGTDRGPQHF. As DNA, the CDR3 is TGTGCCAGCACCGCCGGGACAGACCGAGGGCCCCAGCATTTT. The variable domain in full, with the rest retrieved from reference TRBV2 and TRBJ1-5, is EPEVTQTPSHQVTQMGQEVILRCVPISNHLYFYWYRQILGQKVEFLVSFYNNEISEKSEIFDDQFSVERPDGSNFTLKIRSTKLEDSAMYFCASTAGTDRGPQHFGDGTRLSIL.

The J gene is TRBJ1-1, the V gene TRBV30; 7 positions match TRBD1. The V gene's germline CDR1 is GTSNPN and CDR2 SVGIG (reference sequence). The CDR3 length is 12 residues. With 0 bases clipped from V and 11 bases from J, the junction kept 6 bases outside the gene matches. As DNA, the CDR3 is TGTGCCTGGAGTGTACAGGGGCAGGGGGCTTTCTTT. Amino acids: CAWSVQGQGAFF.

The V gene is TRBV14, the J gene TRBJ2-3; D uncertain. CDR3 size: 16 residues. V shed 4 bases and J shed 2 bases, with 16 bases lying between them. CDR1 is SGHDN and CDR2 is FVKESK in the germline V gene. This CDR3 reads CASSPISPSYTDTQYF. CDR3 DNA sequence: TGTGCCAGCAGCCCGATTTCCCCCTCCTACACAGATACGCAGTATTTT.